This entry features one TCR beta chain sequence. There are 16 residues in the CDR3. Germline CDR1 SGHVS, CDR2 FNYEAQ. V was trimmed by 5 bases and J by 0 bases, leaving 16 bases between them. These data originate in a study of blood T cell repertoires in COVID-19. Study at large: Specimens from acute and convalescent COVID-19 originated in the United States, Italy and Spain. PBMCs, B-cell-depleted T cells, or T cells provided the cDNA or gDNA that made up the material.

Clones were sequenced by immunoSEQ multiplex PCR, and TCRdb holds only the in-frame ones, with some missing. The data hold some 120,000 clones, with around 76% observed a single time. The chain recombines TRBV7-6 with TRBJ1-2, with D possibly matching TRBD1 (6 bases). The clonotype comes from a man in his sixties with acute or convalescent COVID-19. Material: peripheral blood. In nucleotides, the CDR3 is TGTGCCAGCAGCAAACAGGGATTTTCGGCTAACTATGGCTACACCTTC. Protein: CASSKQGFSANYGYTF.